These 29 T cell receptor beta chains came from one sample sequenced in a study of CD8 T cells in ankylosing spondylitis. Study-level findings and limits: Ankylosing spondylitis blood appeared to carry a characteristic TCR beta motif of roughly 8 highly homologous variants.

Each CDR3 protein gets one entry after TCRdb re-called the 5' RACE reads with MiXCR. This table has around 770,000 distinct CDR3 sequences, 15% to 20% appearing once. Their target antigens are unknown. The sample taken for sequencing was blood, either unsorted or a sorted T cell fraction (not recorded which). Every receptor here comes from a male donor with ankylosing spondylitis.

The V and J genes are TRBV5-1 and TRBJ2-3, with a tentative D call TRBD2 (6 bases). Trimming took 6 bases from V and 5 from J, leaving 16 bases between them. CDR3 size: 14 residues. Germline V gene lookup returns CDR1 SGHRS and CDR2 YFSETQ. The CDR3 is CASTLGGGKDTQYF. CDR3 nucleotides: TGCGCCAGCACGTTGGGCGGCGGGAAAGATACGCAGTATTTT.

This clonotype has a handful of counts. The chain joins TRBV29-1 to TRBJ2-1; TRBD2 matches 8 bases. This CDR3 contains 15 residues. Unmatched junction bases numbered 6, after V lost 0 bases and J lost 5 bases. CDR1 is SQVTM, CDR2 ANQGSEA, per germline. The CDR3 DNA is TGCAGCGTTGAAGACGGGACTAGTGTTGACAATGAGCAGTTCTTC. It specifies CSVEDGTSVDNEQFF.

The CDR3, as DNA: TGTGCCAGTAGAGAGGCGACCTTCAATCAGCCCCAGCATTTT. Its protein is CASREATFNQPQHF. The chain carries TRBV28 and TRBJ1-5; no clear D gene. Germline lookup yields CDR1 MDHEN and CDR2 SYDVKM. This CDR3 has 14 amino acids. Trimming pared 9 bases from V and 3 bases from J, leaving 15 bases between.

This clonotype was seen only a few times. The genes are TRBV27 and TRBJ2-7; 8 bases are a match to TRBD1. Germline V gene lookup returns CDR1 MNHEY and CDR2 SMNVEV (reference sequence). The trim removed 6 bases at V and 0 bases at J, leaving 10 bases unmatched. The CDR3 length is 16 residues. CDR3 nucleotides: TGTGCCAGCAGCTTGCTCGGTGGACAGGGCTCCTACGAGCAGTACTTC. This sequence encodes CASSLLGGQGSYEQYF.

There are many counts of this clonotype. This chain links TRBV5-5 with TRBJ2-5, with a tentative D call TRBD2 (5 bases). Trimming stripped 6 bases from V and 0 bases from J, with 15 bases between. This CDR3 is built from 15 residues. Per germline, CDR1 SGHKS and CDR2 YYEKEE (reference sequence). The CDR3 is CASTPDGVYQETQYF. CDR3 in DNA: TGTGCCAGCACCCCGGACGGGGTGTACCAAGAGACCCAGTACTTC.

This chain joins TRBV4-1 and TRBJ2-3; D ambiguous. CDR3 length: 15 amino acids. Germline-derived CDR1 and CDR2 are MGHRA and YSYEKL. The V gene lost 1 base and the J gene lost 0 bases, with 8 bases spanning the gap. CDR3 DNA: TGCGCCAGCAGCCAAGGTGCCAGTAGCACAGATACGCAGTATTTT. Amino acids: CASSQGASSTDTQYF.

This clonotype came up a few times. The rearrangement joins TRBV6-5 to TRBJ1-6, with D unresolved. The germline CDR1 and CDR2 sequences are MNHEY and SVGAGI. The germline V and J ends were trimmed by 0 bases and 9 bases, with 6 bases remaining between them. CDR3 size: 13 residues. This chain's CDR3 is CASSYSGSSPLHF. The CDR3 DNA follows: TGTGCCAGCAGTTACTCAGGGAGTTCACCCCTCCACTTT.

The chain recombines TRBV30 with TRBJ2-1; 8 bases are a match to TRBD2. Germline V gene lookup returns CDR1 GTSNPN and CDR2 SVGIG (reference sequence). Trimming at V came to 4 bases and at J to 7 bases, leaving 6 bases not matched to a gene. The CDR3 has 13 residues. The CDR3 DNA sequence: TGTGCCTGGATGTTCGGCGGGAGGAATGAGCAGTTCTTC. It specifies CAWMFGGRNEQFF.

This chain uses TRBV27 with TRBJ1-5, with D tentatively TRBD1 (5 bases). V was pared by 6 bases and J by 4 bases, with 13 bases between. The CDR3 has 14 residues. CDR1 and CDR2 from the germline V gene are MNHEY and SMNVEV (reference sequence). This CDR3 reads CASRASGWNQPQHF. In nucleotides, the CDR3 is TGTGCCAGCAGAGCATCAGGGTGGAATCAGCCCCAGCATTTT.

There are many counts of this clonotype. For the CDR3, the DNA is TGCGCCAGCAGCTTGGTGGTCAGCCCAAACACCGGGGAGCTGTTTTTT. It is translated as CASSLVVSPNTGELFF. The genes are TRBV5-1 and TRBJ2-2; D call uncertain. CDR3 length: 16 amino acids. Trimming left V 0 bases short and J 2 bases short, with 11 bases between. Per germline, CDR1 SGHRS and CDR2 YFSETQ. Complete variable domain (other parts from reference TRBV5-1 and TRBJ2-2): KAGVTQTPRYLIKTRGQQVTLSCSPISGHRSVSWYQQTPGQGLQFLFEYFSETQRNKGNFPGRFSGRQFSNSRSEMNVSTLELGDSALYLCASSLVVSPNTGELFFGEGSRLTVL.

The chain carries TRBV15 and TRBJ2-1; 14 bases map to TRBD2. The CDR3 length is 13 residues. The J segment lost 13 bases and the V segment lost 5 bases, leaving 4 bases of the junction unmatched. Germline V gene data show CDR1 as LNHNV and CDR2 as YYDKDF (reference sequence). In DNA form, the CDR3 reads TGTGCCACCAGCGGGACTAGCGGGAGCAGACAGTTCTTC. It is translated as CATSGTSGSRQFF.

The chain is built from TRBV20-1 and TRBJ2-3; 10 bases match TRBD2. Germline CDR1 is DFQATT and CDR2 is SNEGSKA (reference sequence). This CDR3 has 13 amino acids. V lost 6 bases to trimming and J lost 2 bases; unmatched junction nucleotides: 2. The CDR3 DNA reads TGCAGTGCACTAGCGGGGCCCACAGATACGCAGTATTTT. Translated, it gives CSALAGPTDTQYF.

CDR3: CASSQRPPGNEQFF. CDR3 DNA sequence: TGTGCCAGCAGCCAGAGGCCCCCCGGCAATGAGCAGTTCTTC. The chain is built from TRBV6-1 and TRBJ2-1; no clear D. V lost 6 bases and J lost 6, with 15 bases in between. CDR3 length: 14 residues. Germline loops: CDR1 MNHNS, CDR2 SASEGT.

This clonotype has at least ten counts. CDR3 DNA sequence: TGCAGCGGCTTAAGCTCTGGAAACACCATATATTTT. Its translation is CSGLSSGNTIYF. The gene calls are TRBV29-1 and TRBJ1-3; no reliable D call. The CDR3 totals 12 residues. V gave up 7 bases and J gave up 0 bases, with 7 bases separating them. CDR1 and CDR2 (germline): SQVTM, ANQGSEA.

The CDR3 is CASSQLGQSNTGELFF. The CDR3 DNA follows: TGCGCCAGCAGCCAACTGGGACAGTCGAACACCGGGGAGCTGTTTTTT. The chain recombines TRBV5-1 with TRBJ2-2, with 7 bases aligning to TRBD1. CDR1 is SGHRS, CDR2 YFSETQ, per germline. The CDR3 runs to 16 residues. V was clipped by 4 bases and J by 0 bases; unmatched bases: 6.

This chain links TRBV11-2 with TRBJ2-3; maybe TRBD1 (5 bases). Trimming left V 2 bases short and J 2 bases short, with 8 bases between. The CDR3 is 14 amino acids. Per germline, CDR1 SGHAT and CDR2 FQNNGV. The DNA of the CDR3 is TGTGCCAGCAGCTTATTAGGACACACAGATACGCAGTATTTT. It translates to CASSLLGHTDTQYF. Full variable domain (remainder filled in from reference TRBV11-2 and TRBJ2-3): EAGVAQSPRYKIIEKRQSVAFWCNPISGHATLYWYQQILGQGPKLLIQFQNNGVVDDSQLPKDRFSAERLKGVDSTLKIQPAKLEDSAVYLCASSLLGHTDTQYFGPGTRLTVL.

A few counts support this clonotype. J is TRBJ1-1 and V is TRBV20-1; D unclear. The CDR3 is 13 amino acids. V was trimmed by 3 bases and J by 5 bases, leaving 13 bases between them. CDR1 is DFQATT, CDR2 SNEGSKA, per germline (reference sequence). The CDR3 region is CSASVTVWTEAFF. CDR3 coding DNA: TGCAGTGCTAGCGTAACAGTATGGACTGAAGCTTTCTTT.

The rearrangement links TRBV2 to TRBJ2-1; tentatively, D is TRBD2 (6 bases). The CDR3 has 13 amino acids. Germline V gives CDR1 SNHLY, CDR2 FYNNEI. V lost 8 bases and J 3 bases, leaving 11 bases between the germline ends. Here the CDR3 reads CASGGDLYNEQFF. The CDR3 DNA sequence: TGTGCCAGCGGCGGGGACCTCTACAATGAGCAGTTCTTC.

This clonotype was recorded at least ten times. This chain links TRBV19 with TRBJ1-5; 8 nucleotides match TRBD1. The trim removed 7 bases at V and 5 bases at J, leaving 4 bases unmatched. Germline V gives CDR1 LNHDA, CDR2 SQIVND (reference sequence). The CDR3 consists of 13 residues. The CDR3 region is CASNPDRDQPQHF. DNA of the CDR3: TGTGCCAGTAACCCGGACAGGGATCAGCCCCAGCATTTT.

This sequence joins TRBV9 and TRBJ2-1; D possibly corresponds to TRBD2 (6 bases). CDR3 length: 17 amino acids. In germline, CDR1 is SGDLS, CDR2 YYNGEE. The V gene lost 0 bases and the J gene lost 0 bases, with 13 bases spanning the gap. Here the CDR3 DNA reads TGTGCCAGCAGCGTAGGGCCCCGGGGGACCTCCTACAATGAGCAGTTCTTC. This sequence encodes CASSVGPRGTSYNEQFF.

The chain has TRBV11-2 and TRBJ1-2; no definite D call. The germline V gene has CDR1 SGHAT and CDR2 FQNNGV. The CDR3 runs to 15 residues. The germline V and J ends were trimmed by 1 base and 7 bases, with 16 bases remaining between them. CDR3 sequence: CASSLVTSSWGGYTF. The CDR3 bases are TGTGCCAGCAGCTTAGTGACCTCATCGTGGGGTGGCTACACCTTC.

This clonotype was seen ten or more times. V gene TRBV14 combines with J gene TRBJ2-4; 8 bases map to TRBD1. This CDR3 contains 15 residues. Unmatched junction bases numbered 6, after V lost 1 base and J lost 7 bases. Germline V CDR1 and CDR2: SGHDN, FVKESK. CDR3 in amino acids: CASSQVAGGGNIQYF. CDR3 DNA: TGTGCCAGCAGCCAAGTAGCAGGGGGCGGTAACATTCAGTACTTC. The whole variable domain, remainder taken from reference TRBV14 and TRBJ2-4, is EAGVTQFPSHSVIEKGQTVTLRCDPISGHDNLYWYRRVMGKEIKFLLHFVKESKQDESGMPNNRFLAERTGGTYSTLKVQPAELEDSGVYFCASSQVAGGGNIQYFGAGTRLSVL.

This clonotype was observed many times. CDR3 DNA: TGCGCCAGTCGTAGCGGGACCTACAATGAGCAGTTCTTC. Translating it yields CASRSGTYNEQFF. This rearrangement joins TRBV5-1 to TRBJ2-1; 8 bases line up with TRBD2. CDR3 size: 13 residues. The V gene's germline CDR1 is SGHRS and CDR2 YFSETQ. The V gene end was trimmed by 8 bases and the J gene end by 2 bases; junction bases not matched to a gene: 3.

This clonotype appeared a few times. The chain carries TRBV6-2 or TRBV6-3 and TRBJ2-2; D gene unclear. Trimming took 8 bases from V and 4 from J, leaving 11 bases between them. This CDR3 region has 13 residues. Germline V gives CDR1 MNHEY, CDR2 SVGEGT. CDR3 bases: TGTGCCAGCCGGAGTAGGGTCACCGGGGAGCTGTTTTTT. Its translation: CASRSRVTGELFF.

CDR3 nucleotides: TGTGCCAGCAGAGCACCGGGACAGGCCACGGGTGAGCAGTTCTTC. Its protein is CASRAPGQATGEQFF. The chain joins TRBV25-1 to TRBJ2-1, with 8 bases fitting TRBD1. Germline CDR1 reads MGHDK; CDR2 reads SYGVNS. V lost 6 bases, J lost 9 bases, and 13 bases stayed unmatched. CDR3 size: 15 residues.

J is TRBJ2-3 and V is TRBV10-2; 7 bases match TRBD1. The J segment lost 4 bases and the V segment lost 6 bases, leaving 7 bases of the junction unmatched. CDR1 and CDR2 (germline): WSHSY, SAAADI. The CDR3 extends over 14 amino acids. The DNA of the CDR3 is TGCGCCAGCAGAGGACAGGTTGGCGCAGATACGCAGTATTTT. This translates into CASRGQVGADTQYF.

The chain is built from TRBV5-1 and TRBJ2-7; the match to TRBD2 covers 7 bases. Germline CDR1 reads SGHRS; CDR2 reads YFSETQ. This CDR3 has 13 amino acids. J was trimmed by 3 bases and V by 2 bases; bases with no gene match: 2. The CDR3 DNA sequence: TGCGCCAGCAGCTTCCCTAGCGGCTACGAGCAGTACTTC. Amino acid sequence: CASSFPSGYEQYF.

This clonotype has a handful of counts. DNA of the CDR3: TGTGCCAGCAGCCAAACACTGACAGGACGCACTGAAGCTTTCTTT. It is translated as CASSQTLTGRTEAFF. The gene calls are TRBV3-1 and TRBJ1-1, with a possible D match to TRBD1 (6 bases). This CDR3 region has 15 residues. The V and J ends lost 2 bases and 4 bases respectively, with 14 bases between them. CDR1 LGHDT and CDR2 YNNKEL come from the germline V gene (reference sequence).

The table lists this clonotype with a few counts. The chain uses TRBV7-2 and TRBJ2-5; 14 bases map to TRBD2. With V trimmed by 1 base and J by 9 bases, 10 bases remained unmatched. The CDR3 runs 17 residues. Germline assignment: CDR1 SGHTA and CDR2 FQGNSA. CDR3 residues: CASSLGTSGGFIWAQYF. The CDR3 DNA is TGTGCCAGCAGCTTAGGGACTAGCGGGGGGTTCATTTGGGCCCAGTACTTC. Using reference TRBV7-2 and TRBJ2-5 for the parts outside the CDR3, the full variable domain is GAGVSQSPSNKVTEKGKDVELRCDPISGHTALYWYRQSLGQGLEFLIYFQGNSAPDKSGLPSDRFSAERTGGSVSTLTIQRTQQEDSAVYLCASSLGTSGGFIWAQYFGPGTRLLVL.